Listed here are 32 T cell receptor beta chains from one sample, sequenced in a study of a mutant IDH1 vaccine in newly diagnosed glioma (TCRdb year 2021). These TCRs' antigens remain unknown. The sample's time point label, in plain terms: week 35, safety follow-up. Each vaccine dose was 300 ug of a 20-mer mutant IDH1 peptide in Montanide, given subcutaneously with topical imiquimod. Libraries were made using the immunoSEQ multiplex PCR assay. The table comes from immuneACCESS by way of TCRdb, which keeps in-frame sequences with V and J called. Part of the clones is missing from these tables; in studies checked, under half for an unresolved V gene and the rest for unknown reasons. This sample gives tens of thousands of clones in total; about 88% of them show up just once. The ten largest clones represent roughly 2% of the sample. The material was PBMCs, obtained from a glioma patient whose treatment included an IDH1 peptide vaccine. Receptors were obtained from a young man with glioma.

V usage is TRBV4-1 and J usage is TRBJ1-2, with TRBD1 identical over 7 bases. Germline CDR1 is MGHRA and CDR2 is YSYEKL. V shed 5 bases and J 2 bases; nucleotides not matched to a gene: 5. There are 14 residues in the CDR3. DNA for the CDR3: TGCGCCAGCAGCGTCGGACAGGAGAACTATGGCTACACCTTC. It yields the protein CASSVGQENYGYTF.

This clone is a singleton in its sample. The J gene is TRBJ2-1, the V gene TRBV7-6; 10 bases fit TRBD2. The CDR3 contains 17 residues. V lost 0 bases, J lost 4 bases, and 6 bases stayed unmatched. Germline V gene sequence: CDR1 SGHVS, CDR2 FNYEAQ. CDR3 DNA sequence: TGTGCCAGCAGCTTAGCGCCTAGCGGGGGAGGATACAATGAGCAGTTCTTC. This gives the protein CASSLAPSGGGYNEQFF. The variable domain in full, with the rest retrieved from reference TRBV7-6 and TRBJ2-1, is GAGVSQSPRYKVTKRGQDVALRCDPISGHVSLYWYRQALGQGPEFLTYFNYEAQQDKSGLPNDRFSAERPEGSISTLTIQRTEQRDSAMYRCASSLAPSGGGYNEQFFGPGTRLTVL.

V is TRBV6-6 and J is TRBJ1-2; D call uncertain. Trimming took 6 bases from V and 1 from J, leaving 12 bases between them. This CDR3 has 14 amino acids. The germline CDR1 and CDR2 sequences are MNHNY and SVGAGI (reference sequence). The CDR3, as DNA: TGTGCCAGCAGCCGAACGCCCCGTAACTATGGCTACACCTTC. This encodes CASSRTPRNYGYTF.

The chain links TRBV30 to TRBJ1-5; the match to TRBD1 covers 7 bases. Looked up from germline, CDR1 is GTSNPN and CDR2 is SVGIG (reference sequence). J lost 4 bases, V lost 3 bases, and 3 bases had no gene match. The CDR3 contains 13 residues. The CDR3 region is CAWSPQGNQPQHF. The CDR3 DNA reads as TGTGCCTGGAGCCCACAGGGGAATCAGCCCCAGCATTTT.

With regard to this clone: At one boundary the junction diverges from the germline segment, which might be a read error. The rearrangement joins TRBV20-1 to TRBJ2-7; 9 bases match TRBD2. Germline V gene lookup returns CDR1 DFQATT and CDR2 SNEGSKA (reference sequence). CDR3 length: 11 amino acids. CDR3 sequence (DNA): TGCAGTGCTAGCAGCGGGGGGCACCCGAACTTC. This translates into CSASSGGHPNF.

The V and J genes are TRBV4-2 and TRBJ2-7; TRBD1 might be the D (6 bases). Germline V CDR1 and CDR2: LGHNA, YNFKEQ. V was clipped by 0 bases and J by 3 bases, with 12 bases between them. The CDR3 length is 15 residues. CDR3 region: CASSQDPQGIYEQYF. The CDR3 nucleotides read TGTGCCAGCAGCCAAGATCCCCAGGGGATCTACGAGCAGTACTTC.

The chain combines TRBV9 with TRBJ1-6; the D is unclear. The CDR3 sequence is 17 residues long. Trimming removed 0 bases from V and 0 bases from J, with 10 bases in between. Germline-derived CDR1 and CDR2 are SGDLS and YYNGEE. The CDR3 is CASSVAGRSSYNSPLHF. CDR3 sequence (DNA): TGTGCCAGCAGCGTAGCGGGCAGGAGCTCCTATAATTCACCCCTCCACTTT.

The chain carries TRBV2 and TRBJ2-2; tentatively, D is TRBD2 (5 bases). Looked up from germline, CDR1 is SNHLY and CDR2 is FYNNEI. Trimming took 0 bases from V and 7 from J, leaving 6 bases between them. The CDR3 is 13 amino acids. CDR3 coding DNA: TGTGCCAGCAGTGAAGCGGGAGTCGGGGAGCTGTTTTTT. It encodes CASSEAGVGELFF.

This rearrangement joins TRBV28 to TRBJ1-5, with 8 positions matching TRBD1. The V gene's germline CDR1 is MDHEN and CDR2 SYDVKM. The CDR3 contains 15 residues. The V gene end was trimmed by 7 bases and the J gene end by 4 bases; junction bases not matched to a gene: 9. The CDR3: CASNPRDRRNQPQHF. The DNA for the CDR3 is TGTGCCAGCAACCCCCGGGACAGGCGTAATCAGCCCCAGCATTTT.

By share of the sample, this clone is medium-sized. The chain recombines TRBV28 with TRBJ2-7, with 11 bases identical to TRBD2. V dropped 5 bases and J dropped 0; count of bases not matched to a gene: 3. CDR1 is MDHEN, CDR2 SYDVKM, per germline. The CDR3 has 15 amino acids. In DNA form, the CDR3 reads TGTGCCAGCAGTCCTCTAGCGGGAGGCTCCTACGAGCAGTACTTC. This translates into CASSPLAGGSYEQYF.

For the CDR3, the DNA is TGTGCCAGCAGCCCCCAGCGGCTTATTAGCAATCAGCCCCAGCATTTT. This sequence encodes CASSPQRLISNQPQHF. The chain joins TRBV28 to TRBJ1-5, with D unclear. This CDR3 contains 16 residues. Germline CDR1 reads MDHEN; CDR2 reads SYDVKM. V was clipped by 6 bases and J by 0 bases, with 15 bases between them.

The genes are TRBV29-1 and TRBJ1-1; D unclear. With 7 bases removed from V and 5 bases from J, the gap between germline ends came to 11 bases. CDR1 SQVTM and CDR2 ANQGSEA come from the germline V gene. The CDR3 loop spans 11 amino acids. The CDR3 is CSAQRGTEAFF. Written as DNA, the CDR3 is TGCAGCGCCCAGCGAGGTACTGAAGCTTTCTTT.

This clone was seen only once. The chain has TRBV5-5 and TRBJ1-4, with D perhaps TRBD1 (6 bases). CDR3 length equals 12 residues. Trimming pared 4 bases from V and 7 bases from J, leaving 8 bases between. Per the germline V gene, CDR1 is SGHKS and CDR2 is YYEKEE (reference sequence). The CDR3 here is CASSIRGEKLFF. The CDR3 bases are TGTGCCAGCAGCATCAGGGGTGAAAAACTGTTTTTT. The entire variable domain, with the rest obtained from reference TRBV5-5 and TRBJ1-4, is as follows: DAGVTQSPTHLIKTRGQQVTLRCSPISGHKSVSWYQQVLGQGPQFIFQYYEKEERGRGNFPDRFSARQFPNYSSELNVNALLLGDSALYLCASSIRGEKLFFGSGTQLSVL.

The chain carries TRBV5-8 and TRBJ2-5, with D possibly TRBD1 on 6 matching bases. CDR3 length: 15 amino acids. Per the germline V gene, CDR1 is SGHTS and CDR2 is YDEGEE. Trimming left V 2 bases short and J 4 bases short, with 15 bases between. The CDR3 region has the DNA TGTGCCAGCAGCTTCAGGCAGGGGAGTTTAGAGACCCAGTACTTC. Its translation is CASSFRQGSLETQYF.

The rearrangement uses TRBV11-2 and TRBJ2-5, with D perhaps matching TRBD2 (5 bases). Trimming removed 5 bases at V and 5 bases at J, with 15 bases between. The germline gives CDR1 SGHAT, CDR2 FQNNGV. CDR3 size: 14 residues. CDR3 nucleotides: TGTGCCAGCAGCCTTGCGGCGGGTCGTGAGACCCAGTACTTC. Translating it yields CASSLAAGRETQYF.

The chain employs TRBV14 and TRBJ2-3, with D tentatively TRBD2 (5 bases). Germline V gene lookup returns CDR1 SGHDN and CDR2 FVKESK. This CDR3 comprises 13 residues. V dropped 1 base and J dropped 6 bases, with 8 bases sitting between them. CDR3 nucleotides: TGTGCCAGCAGCCAAGGGGCGGGCGATACGCAGTATTTT. Translated, it gives CASSQGAGDTQYF.

J is TRBJ2-7 and V is TRBV5-1; 8 bases line up with TRBD2. Trimming cost V 4 bases and J 6 bases; bases outside gene matches: 15. Germline CDR1 is SGHRS and CDR2 is YFSETQ. This CDR3 region has 16 residues. The CDR3: CASSLRGSAGESEQYF. The DNA of the CDR3 is TGCGCCAGCAGCCTGAGGGGGTCAGCGGGAGAAAGCGAGCAGTACTTC. The full variable domain, rest sourced from reference TRBV5-1 and TRBJ2-7, is KAGVTQTPRYLIKTRGQQVTLSCSPISGHRSVSWYQQTPGQGLQFLFEYFSETQRNKGNFPGRFSGRQFSNSRSEMNVSTLELGDSALYLCASSLRGSAGESEQYFGPGTRLTVT.

This clone showed up just a few times. The chain is built from TRBV27 and TRBJ2-7, with a possible D match to TRBD2 (5 bases). CDR1 MNHEY and CDR2 SMNVEV come from the germline V gene (reference sequence). Trimming took off 2 bases at V and 7 bases at J, with 18 bases between the two ends. CDR3 length equals 15 residues. The CDR3 nucleotides are TGTGCCAGCAGTTTAAGGAAGGAGGCAGTCGTAGAGCAGTACTTC. Protein sequence: CASSLRKEAVVEQYF.

The chain has TRBV7-9 and TRBJ2-1; 9 nucleotides line up with TRBD1. This CDR3 has 16 amino acids. With 1 base clipped from V and 6 bases from J, the junction kept 7 bases outside the gene matches. CDR1 and CDR2 (germline): SEHNR, FQNEAQ (reference sequence). CDR3 region: CASSLEVGTGSNEQFF. The CDR3 DNA sequence: TGTGCCAGCAGCTTAGAGGTTGGGACAGGGTCCAATGAGCAGTTCTTC.

The chain recombines TRBV19 with TRBJ1-1; possibly TRBD1 for D (5 bases). CDR1 is LNHDA and CDR2 is SQIVND in the germline V gene (reference sequence). Trimming removed 2 bases from V and 3 bases from J, with 13 bases in between. CDR3 size: 15 residues. In DNA, the CDR3 is TGTGCCAGTAGTATATATGGGGGTGGGTACACTGAAGCTTTCTTT. It translates to CASSIYGGGYTEAFF.

The genes are TRBV2 and TRBJ1-6, with D unclear. V shed 6 bases and J shed 9 bases, with 18 bases lying between them. The CDR3 has 15 amino acids. Germline V lookup: CDR1 SNHLY, CDR2 FYNNEI. The CDR3 protein is CASRPGPRRASPLHF. CDR3 DNA sequence: TGTGCCAGCAGACCGGGTCCTAGGAGGGCTTCACCCCTCCACTTT.

This clone was seen more than once but under ten times. The chain has TRBV2 and TRBJ1-5, with D unclear. With 2 bases removed from V and 7 bases from J, the gap between germline ends came to 15 bases. Germline CDR1 and CDR2: SNHLY and FYNNEI. This CDR3 contains 15 residues. CDR3 residues: CASSESWTGQQPQHF. The CDR3 DNA reads TGTGCCAGCAGTGAAAGTTGGACGGGTCAACAGCCCCAGCATTTT.

The chain recombines TRBV7-8 with TRBJ1-2, with TRBD1 identical over 7 bases. CDR3 length equals 15 residues. Germline CDR1 SGHVS, CDR2 FQNEAQ. V lost 1 base to trimming and J lost 6 bases; unmatched junction nucleotides: 8. CDR3 region: CASSLGTGAINGYTF. In DNA, the CDR3 is TGTGCCAGCAGCTTAGGTACAGGGGCGATTAATGGCTACACCTTC.

This clone showed up just a few times. The V and J genes are TRBV10-3 and TRBJ2-1, with a possible D match to TRBD2 (5 bases). CDR3 length equals 13 residues. Germline-derived CDR1 and CDR2 are ENHRY and SYGVKD. Trimming took off 2 bases at V and 8 bases at J, with 10 bases between the two ends. This chain's CDR3 is CAISEIGGDEQFF. CDR3 DNA: TGTGCCATCAGTGAGATAGGAGGTGATGAGCAGTTCTTC.

The V and J genes are TRBV2 and TRBJ2-3; possibly TRBD1 for D (6 bases). The germline V gene encodes CDR1 SNHLY and CDR2 FYNNEI. V shed 1 base and J shed 3 bases, with 11 bases lying between them. This CDR3 spans 15 amino acids. In DNA form, the CDR3 reads TGTGCCAGCAGTGAAGGGCCAGGGGAGACAGATACGCAGTATTTT. This sequence encodes CASSEGPGETDTQYF.

The rearrangement links TRBV9 to TRBJ2-1; tentative D call: TRBD2 (6 bases). Germline-derived CDR1 and CDR2 are SGDLS and YYNGEE. This CDR3 has 15 amino acids. With 6 bases removed from V and 3 bases from J, the gap between germline ends came to 16 bases. The DNA of the CDR3 is TGTGCCAGCACCGCCAGGGACGGGAGCTACAATGAGCAGTTCTTC. Translation gives CASTARDGSYNEQFF.

This CDR3 reads CASSQAPNSPLHF. DNA of the CDR3: TGCGCCAGCAGCCAAGCCCCCAACTCACCCCTCCACTTT. V gene TRBV4-3 combines with J gene TRBJ1-6; D is unresolved. The germline V gene has CDR1 LGHNA and CDR2 YSLEER. This CDR3 region has 13 residues. With 1 base removed from V and 10 bases from J, the gap between germline ends came to 8 bases.

The chain joins TRBV30 to TRBJ2-1; possible D gene TRBD2, 6 bases. V was shortened by 3 bases and J by 10 bases, with 10 bases between the two germline ends. This CDR3 spans 11 amino acids. Germline loops: CDR1 GTSNPN, CDR2 SVGIG (reference sequence). This CDR3 is CAWSDGLEQFF. CDR3 coding DNA: TGTGCCTGGAGCGACGGACTAGAGCAGTTCTTC.

The chain carries TRBV9 and TRBJ2-3; TRBD1 agrees at 8 bases. CDR3 size: 14 residues. After removal of 0 bases from V and 5 bases from J, the junction contained 2 bases not matched to a gene. The germline CDR1 and CDR2 sequences are SGDLS and YYNGEE. As DNA, the CDR3 is TGTGCCAGCAGCGTAGAGGGGACAGGAGATACGCAGTATTTT. This translates into CASSVEGTGDTQYF.

The chain uses TRBV5-4 and TRBJ1-3; TRBD1 matches at 7 bases. Germline CDR1 and CDR2: SGHNT and YYREEE (reference sequence). The CDR3 runs 15 residues. Trimming took 7 bases from V and 3 from J; bases not matched to a gene: 10. CDR3 in DNA: TGTGCCAGCTCGATACAGGGGAGGGTTGGAAACACCATATATTTT. This translates into CASSIQGRVGNTIYF.

The gene calls are TRBV7-3 and TRBJ2-3, with 11 bases lining up with TRBD2. Germline V lookup: CDR1 SGHTA, CDR2 FQGTGA. The V gene end was trimmed by 6 bases and the J gene end by 4 bases; junction bases not matched to a gene: 3. This CDR3 region has 14 residues. CDR3 sequence reads: CASRLSGGADTQYF. The CDR3 nucleotides are TGTGCCAGCAGACTTAGCGGGGGGGCAGATACGCAGTATTTT.

This chain joins TRBV5-1 and TRBJ2-2; 10 nucleotides align to TRBD2. V trimming: 3 bases; J trimming: 3 bases; junction bases outside the gene matches: 5. The length of the CDR3 is 16 residues. CDR1 is SGHRS and CDR2 is YFSETQ in the germline V gene. The CDR3: CASSSEGLAYTGELFF. CDR3 DNA sequence: TGCGCCAGCAGCTCCGAGGGACTAGCGTACACCGGGGAGCTGTTTTTT. Using reference TRBV5-1 and TRBJ2-2 for the parts outside the CDR3, the full variable domain is KAGVTQTPRYLIKTRGQQVTLSCSPISGHRSVSWYQQTPGQGLQFLFEYFSETQRNKGNFPGRFSGRQFSNSRSEMNVSTLELGDSALYLCASSSEGLAYTGELFFGEGSRLTVL.